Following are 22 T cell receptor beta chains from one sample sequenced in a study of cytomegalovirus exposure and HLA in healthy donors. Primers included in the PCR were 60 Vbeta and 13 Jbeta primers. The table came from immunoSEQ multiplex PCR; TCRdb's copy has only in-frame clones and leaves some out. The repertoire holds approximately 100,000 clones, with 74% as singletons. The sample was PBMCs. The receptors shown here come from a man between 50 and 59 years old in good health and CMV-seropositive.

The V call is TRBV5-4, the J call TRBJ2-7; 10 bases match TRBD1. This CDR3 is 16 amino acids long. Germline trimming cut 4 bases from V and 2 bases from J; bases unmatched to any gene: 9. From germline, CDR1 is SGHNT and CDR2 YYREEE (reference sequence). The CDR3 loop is CASSPGGTGVTYEQYF. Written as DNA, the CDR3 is TGTGCCAGCAGCCCGGGCGGGACAGGGGTTACCTACGAGCAGTACTTC. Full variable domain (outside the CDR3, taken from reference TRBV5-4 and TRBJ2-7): ETGVTQSPTHLIKTRGQQVTLRCSSQSGHNTVSWYQQALGQGPQFIFQYYREEENGRGNFPPRFSGLQFPNYSSELNVNALELDDSALYLCASSPGGTGVTYEQYFGPGTRLTVT.

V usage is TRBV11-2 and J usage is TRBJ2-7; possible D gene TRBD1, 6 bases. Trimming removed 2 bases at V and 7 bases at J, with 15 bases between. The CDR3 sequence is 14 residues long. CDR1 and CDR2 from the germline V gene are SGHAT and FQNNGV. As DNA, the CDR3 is TGTGCCAGCAGCTTACGAGGCAGGGGATTGGAGCAGTACTTC. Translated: CASSLRGRGLEQYF.

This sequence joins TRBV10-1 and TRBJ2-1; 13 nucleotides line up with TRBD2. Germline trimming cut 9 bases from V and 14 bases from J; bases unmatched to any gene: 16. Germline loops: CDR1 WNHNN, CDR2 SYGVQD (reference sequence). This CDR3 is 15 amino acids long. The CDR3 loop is CARSTSGRFNSTEFF. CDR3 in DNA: TGCGCCAGGTCGACTAGCGGGAGGTTTAATTCTACGGAGTTCTTC.

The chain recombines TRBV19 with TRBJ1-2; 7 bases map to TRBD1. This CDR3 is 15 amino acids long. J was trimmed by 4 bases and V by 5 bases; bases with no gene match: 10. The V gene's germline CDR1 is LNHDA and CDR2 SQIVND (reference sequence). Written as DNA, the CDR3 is TGTGCCAGTAGTCAACTACAGGGGTGGGGCTATGGCTACACCTTC. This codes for CASSQLQGWGYGYTF.

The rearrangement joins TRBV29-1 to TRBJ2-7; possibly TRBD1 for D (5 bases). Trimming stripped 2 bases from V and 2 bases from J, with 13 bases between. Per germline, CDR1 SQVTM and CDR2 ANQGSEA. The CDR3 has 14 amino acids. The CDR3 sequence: CSVEFPRQPYEQYF. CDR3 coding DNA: TGCAGCGTTGAATTCCCTCGACAGCCCTACGAGCAGTACTTC.

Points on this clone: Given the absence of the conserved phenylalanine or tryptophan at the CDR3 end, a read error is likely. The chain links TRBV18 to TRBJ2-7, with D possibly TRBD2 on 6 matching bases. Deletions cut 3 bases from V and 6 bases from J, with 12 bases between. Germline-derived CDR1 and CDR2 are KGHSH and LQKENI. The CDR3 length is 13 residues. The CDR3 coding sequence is TGTGCCAGCTCACCGGATTCGGGAGCCGAGCAGTACTCC. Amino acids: CASSPDSGAEQYS.

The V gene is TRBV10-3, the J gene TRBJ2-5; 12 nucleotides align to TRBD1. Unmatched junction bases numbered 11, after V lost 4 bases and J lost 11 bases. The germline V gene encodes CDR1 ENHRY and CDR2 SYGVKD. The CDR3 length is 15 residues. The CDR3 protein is CAISAGGTGGGEQYF. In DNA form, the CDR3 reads TGTGCCATCAGTGCGGGCGGGACAGGGGGCGGAGAGCAGTACTTC.

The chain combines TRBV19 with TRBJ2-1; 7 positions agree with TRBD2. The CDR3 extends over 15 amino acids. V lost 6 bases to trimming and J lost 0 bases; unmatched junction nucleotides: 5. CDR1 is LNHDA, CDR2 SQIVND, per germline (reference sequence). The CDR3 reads CASSSSGSSYNEQFF. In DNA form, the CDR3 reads TGTGCCAGTAGCTCTAGCGGAAGCTCCTACAATGAGCAGTTCTTC.

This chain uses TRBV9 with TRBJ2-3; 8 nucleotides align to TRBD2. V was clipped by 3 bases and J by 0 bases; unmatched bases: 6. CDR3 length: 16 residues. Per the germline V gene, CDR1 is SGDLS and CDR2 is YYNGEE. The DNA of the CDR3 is TGTGCCAGCAGCGGTTTTGCGGGAGGTAGCACAGATACGCAGTATTTT. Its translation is CASSGFAGGSTDTQYF.

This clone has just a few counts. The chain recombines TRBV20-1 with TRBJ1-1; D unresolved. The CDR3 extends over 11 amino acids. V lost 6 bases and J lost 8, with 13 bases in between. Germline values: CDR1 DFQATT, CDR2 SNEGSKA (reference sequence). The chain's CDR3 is CSAIGPDEAFF. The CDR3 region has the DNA TGCAGTGCGATTGGGCCCGACGAAGCTTTCTTT.

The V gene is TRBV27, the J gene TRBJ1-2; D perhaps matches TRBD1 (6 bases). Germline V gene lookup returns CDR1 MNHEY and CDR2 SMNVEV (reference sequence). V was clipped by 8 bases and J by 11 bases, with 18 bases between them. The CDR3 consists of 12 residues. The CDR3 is CASWRDITGYTF. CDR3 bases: TGTGCCAGCTGGCGTGATATAACAGGGTACACCTTC.

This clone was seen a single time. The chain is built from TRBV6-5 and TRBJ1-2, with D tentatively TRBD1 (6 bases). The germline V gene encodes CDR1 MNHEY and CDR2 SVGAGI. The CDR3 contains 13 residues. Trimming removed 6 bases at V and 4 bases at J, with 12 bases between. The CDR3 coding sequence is TGTGCCAGCAGACTCAGGGGCGGCTATGGCTACACCTTC. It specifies CASRLRGGYGYTF.

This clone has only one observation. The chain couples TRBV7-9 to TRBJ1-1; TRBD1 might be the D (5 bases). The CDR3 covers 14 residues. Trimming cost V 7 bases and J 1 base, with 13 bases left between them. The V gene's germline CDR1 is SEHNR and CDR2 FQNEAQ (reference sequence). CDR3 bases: TGTGCCAGCACCCACGGGGGGGAGAACACTGAAGCTTTCTTT. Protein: CASTHGGENTEAFF.

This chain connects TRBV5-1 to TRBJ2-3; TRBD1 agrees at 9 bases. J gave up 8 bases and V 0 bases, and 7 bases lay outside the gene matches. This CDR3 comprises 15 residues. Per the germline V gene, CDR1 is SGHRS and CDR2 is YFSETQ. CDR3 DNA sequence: TGCGCCAGCAGCTTGGACAGGGGGCCCGGGGCTACGCAGTATTTT. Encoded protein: CASSLDRGPGATQYF.

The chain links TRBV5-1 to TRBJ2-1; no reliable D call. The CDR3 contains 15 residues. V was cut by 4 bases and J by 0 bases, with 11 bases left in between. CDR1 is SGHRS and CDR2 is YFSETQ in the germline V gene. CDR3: CASSVAPGSYNEQFF. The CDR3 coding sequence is TGCGCCAGCAGCGTGGCCCCAGGCTCCTACAATGAGCAGTTCTTC.

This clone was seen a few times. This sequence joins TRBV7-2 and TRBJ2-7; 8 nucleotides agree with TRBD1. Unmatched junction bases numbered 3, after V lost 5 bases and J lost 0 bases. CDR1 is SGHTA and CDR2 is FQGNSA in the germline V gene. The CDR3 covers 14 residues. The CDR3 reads CASSAQGDSYEQYF. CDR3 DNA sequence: TGTGCCAGCAGCGCACAGGGGGACTCCTACGAGCAGTACTTC.

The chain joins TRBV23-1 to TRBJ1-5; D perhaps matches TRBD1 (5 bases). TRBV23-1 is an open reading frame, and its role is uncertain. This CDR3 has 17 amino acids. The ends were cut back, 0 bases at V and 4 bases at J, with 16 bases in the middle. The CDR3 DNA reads TGCGCCAGCAGTCAATCATCAGGGCGGGGGGGTAATCAGCCCCAGCATTTT. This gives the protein CASSQSSGRGGNQPQHF.

CDR3 coding DNA: TGTGCCCGACGGACTAGCGGTTCCTACGAGCAGTACTTC. As protein: CARRTSGSYEQYF. The rearrangement joins TRBV30 to TRBJ2-7; 10 bases map to TRBD2. With V trimmed by 8 bases and J by 1 base, 5 bases remained unmatched. Germline V gene data show CDR1 as GTSNPN and CDR2 as SVGIG (reference sequence). This CDR3 comprises 13 residues. Drawing the rest from reference TRBV30 and TRBJ2-7, the complete variable domain is SQTIHQWPATLVQPVGSPLSLECTVEGTSNPNLYWYRQAAGRGLQLLFYSVGIGQISSEVPQNLSASRPQDRQFILSSKKLLLSDSGFYLCARRTSGSYEQYFGPGTRLTVT.

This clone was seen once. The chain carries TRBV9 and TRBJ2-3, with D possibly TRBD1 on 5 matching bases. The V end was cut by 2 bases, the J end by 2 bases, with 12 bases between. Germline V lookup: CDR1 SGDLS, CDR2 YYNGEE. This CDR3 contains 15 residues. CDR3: CASSVRQFLTDTQYF. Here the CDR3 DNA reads TGTGCCAGCAGCGTGCGACAGTTTCTCACAGATACGCAGTATTTT. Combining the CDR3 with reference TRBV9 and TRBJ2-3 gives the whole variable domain DSGVTQTPKHLITATGQRVTLRCSPRSGDLSVYWYQQSLDQGLQFLIQYYNGEERAKGNILERFSAQQFPDLHSELNLSSLELGDSALYFCASSVRQFLTDTQYFGPGTRLTVL.

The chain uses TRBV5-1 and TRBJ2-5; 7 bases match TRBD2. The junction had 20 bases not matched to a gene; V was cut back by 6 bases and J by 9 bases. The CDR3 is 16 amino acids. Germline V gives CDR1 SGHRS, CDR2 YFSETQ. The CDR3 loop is CASKWLASGSSMAQYF. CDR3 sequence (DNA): TGCGCCAGCAAGTGGCTGGCTAGCGGATCTTCTATGGCCCAGTACTTC.

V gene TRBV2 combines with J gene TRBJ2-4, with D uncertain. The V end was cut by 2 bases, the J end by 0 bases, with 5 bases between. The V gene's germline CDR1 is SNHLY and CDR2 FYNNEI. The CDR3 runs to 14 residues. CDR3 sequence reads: CASSETQAKNIQYF. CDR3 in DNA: TGTGCCAGCAGTGAAACACAAGCCAAAAACATTCAGTACTTC.

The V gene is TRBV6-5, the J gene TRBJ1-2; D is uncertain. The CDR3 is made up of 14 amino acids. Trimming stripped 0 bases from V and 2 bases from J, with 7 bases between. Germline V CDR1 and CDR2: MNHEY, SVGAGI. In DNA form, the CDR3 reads TGTGCCAGCAGTTACTCTGGCCCAAACTATGGCTACACCTTC. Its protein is CASSYSGPNYGYTF.